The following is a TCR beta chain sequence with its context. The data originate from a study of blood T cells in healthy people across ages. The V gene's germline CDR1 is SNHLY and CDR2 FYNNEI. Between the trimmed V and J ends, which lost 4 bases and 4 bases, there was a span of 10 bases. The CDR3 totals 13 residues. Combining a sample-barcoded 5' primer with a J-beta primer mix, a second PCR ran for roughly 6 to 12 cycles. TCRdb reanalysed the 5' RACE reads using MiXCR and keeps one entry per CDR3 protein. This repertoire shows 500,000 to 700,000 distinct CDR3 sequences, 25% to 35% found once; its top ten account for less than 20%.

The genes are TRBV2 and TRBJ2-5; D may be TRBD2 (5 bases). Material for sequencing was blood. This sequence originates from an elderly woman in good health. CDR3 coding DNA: TGTGCCAGCAGTGGGGAGCTAGGAGAGACCCAGTACTTC. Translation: CASSGELGETQYF.